A selection of T cell receptor beta chains follows, all from one sample in a study of response to subunit inactivated influenza vaccine. Via MiXCR, TCRdb re-called the RT-PCR reads, giving one row per CDR3 protein. The sample yields about 190,000 distinct CDR3 sequences, around 15% seen once. The material sequenced was CD8+ T cells sorted from PBMCs, taken roughly 5 days after vaccination. The receptors were gathered from a man aged 45-60 years who received an inactivated influenza vaccine. Each CDR3 is given with its conserved first and last residue. Each record gives: CDR3 DNA, CDR3 protein, J gene, clone size, D gene, CDR3 length, V gene. The D gene is left open where the match is weak. Some rows have no size entry. The others give once, few or many, or a class for an expanded clone.

DNA: TGTGCTAGCAGCTACCGACAGGGCGCCGGGGAGCTGTTTTTT
CDR3: CASSYRQGAGELFF
J: TRBJ2-2
size: few
D: TRBD1
length: 14
V: TRBV7-7

DNA: TGCAGTGCTAGGGAGGAAGACATGAACACTGAAGCTTTCTTT
CDR3: CSAREEDMNTEAFF
J: TRBJ1-1
size: few
D: .
length: 14
V: TRBV20-1

DNA: TGTGCCAGCAGCTCCCTCGCCCGACAGGGGGCTTCGACGAATGAGCAGTTCTTC
CDR3: CASSSLARQGASTNEQFF
J: TRBJ2-1
size: .
D: TRBD1
length: 18
V: TRBV11-2

DNA: TGTGCCAGCAGGGCCTACGAGCAGTACTTC
CDR3: CASRAYEQYF
J: TRBJ2-7
size: .
D: .
length: 10
V: TRBV2

DNA: TGTGCCAGCAGGAAAAAGACCTACGAGCAGTTCTTC
CDR3: CASRKKTYEQFF
J: TRBJ2-1
size: .
D: .
length: 12
V: TRBV28

DNA: TGCAGTGCTAGAGACCGCAGGGTTTCACTCACCGGGGAGCTGTTTTTT
CDR3: CSARDRRVSLTGELFF
J: TRBJ2-2
size: few
D: .
length: 16
V: TRBV20-1

DNA: TGCAGCGTTGAAGGGACAGACGAGCAGTACTTC
CDR3: CSVEGTDEQYF
J: TRBJ2-7
size: .
D: .
length: 11
V: TRBV29-1

DNA: TGTGCCAGCAGTTTAGGTGGTTATTCGTTCTTC
CDR3: CASSLGGYSFF
J: TRBJ2-1
size: few
D: .
length: 11
V: TRBV12-3/TRBV12-4

DNA: TGCGCCAGTGGACAGGGAAGAGCGGGAGTGGGTTACAATGAGCAGTTCTTC
CDR3: CASGQGRAGVGYNEQFF
J: TRBJ2-1
size: few
D: .
length: 17
V: TRBV5-1

DNA: TGTGCCAGCAGCTTAGACCTAACCTACGAGCAGTACTTC
CDR3: CASSLDLTYEQYF
J: TRBJ2-7
size: few
D: .
length: 13
V: TRBV7-6

DNA: TGTGCCACCAGCGTCGACGACAGTAGCAATCAGCCCCAGCATTTT
CDR3: CATSVDDSSNQPQHF
J: TRBJ1-5
size: .
D: .
length: 15
V: TRBV15

DNA: TGTGCCAGCAGTTTGGGACTAGGAGGAGAGACCCAGTACTTC
CDR3: CASSLGLGGETQYF
J: TRBJ2-5
size: few
D: TRBD2
length: 14
V: TRBV12-3/TRBV12-4

DNA: TGTGCCAGCAGACTGGGACTTGTATATGGCTACACCTTC
CDR3: CASRLGLVYGYTF
J: TRBJ1-2
size: few
D: .
length: 13
V: TRBV12-3/TRBV12-4

DNA: TGTGCCAGCACCCTCCTCGGGGGCGTCGGGGAGCTGTTTTTT
CDR3: CASTLLGGVGELFF
J: TRBJ2-2
size: once
D: .
length: 14
V: TRBV12-3/TRBV12-4

DNA: TGTGCCAGCAGCCCGGTGACAGGGATTGGATCACCCCTCCACTTT
CDR3: CASSPVTGIGSPLHF
J: TRBJ1-6
size: medium-sized
D: TRBD1
length: 15
V: TRBV7-9

DNA: TGTGCCAGCACCGGGGCACACCTGAACACTGAAGCTTTCTTT
CDR3: CASTGAHLNTEAFF
J: TRBJ1-1
size: few
D: .
length: 14
V: TRBV28

DNA: TGTGCCAGCAGCGTGAGCGGGAGGTACAATGAGCAGTTCTTC
CDR3: CASSVSGRYNEQFF
J: TRBJ2-1
size: .
D: TRBD2
length: 14
V: TRBV9

DNA: TGCGCCAGCAGCCCCTGGACTAGCTCCCACGAGCAGTACTTC
CDR3: CASSPWTSSHEQYF
J: TRBJ2-7
size: few
D: TRBD2
length: 14
V: TRBV5-1

DNA: TGTGCTAGCAGCTTAGCGCCGGGACAACAAGAGACCCAGTACTTC
CDR3: CASSLAPGQQETQYF
J: TRBJ2-5
size: .
D: .
length: 15
V: TRBV7-7

DNA: TGTGCCAGCAGTTACTCGCCCGCTGATGGCTACACCTTC
CDR3: CASSYSPADGYTF
J: TRBJ1-2
size: .
D: .
length: 13
V: TRBV6-5

DNA: TGTGCCAGCAGCCTCTTTGGGGTGAACACTGAAGCTTTCTTT
CDR3: CASSLFGVNTEAFF
J: TRBJ1-1
size: few
D: .
length: 14
V: TRBV5-8

DNA: TGTGCCAGCAGTTTAGCTCCAGGGGGGCGGAATGAGCAGTTCTTC
CDR3: CASSLAPGGRNEQFF
J: TRBJ2-1
size: few
D: .
length: 15
V: TRBV12-3/TRBV12-4

DNA: TGCAGAGTAAGCCAGCGGGACGGTTACTACGAGCAGTACTTC
CDR3: CRVSQRDGYYEQYF
J: TRBJ2-7
size: .
D: TRBD2
length: 14
V: TRBV20-1

DNA: TGTGCCAGCAGCCAAGGCACGGCTAGCGGGGAAGAGACCCAGTACTTC
CDR3: CASSQGTASGEETQYF
J: TRBJ2-5
size: .
D: TRBD2
length: 16
V: TRBV3-1

DNA: TGTGCCAGCAGCCACTACTCCGACAATGAGCAGTTCTTC
CDR3: CASSHYSDNEQFF
J: TRBJ2-1
size: .
D: .
length: 13
V: TRBV7-6

DNA: TGTGCCACCAGTGATCCCCAATACTCTGGGGCCAACGTCCTGACTTTC
CDR3: CATSDPQYSGANVLTF
J: TRBJ2-6
size: once
D: .
length: 16
V: TRBV24-1

DNA: TGTGCCAGCAGCCATCTCAGCGCAAACACCGGGGAGCTGTTTTTT
CDR3: CASSHLSANTGELFF
J: TRBJ2-2
size: .
D: .
length: 15
V: TRBV4-2

DNA: TGTGCCAGCAGTGGGGACACCTCCTACGAGCAGTACTTC
CDR3: CASSGDTSYEQYF
J: TRBJ2-7
size: .
D: .
length: 13
V: TRBV2

DNA: TGCAGTGCAGTGGGGGGACTAGCGGTGTACAATGAGCAGTTCTTC
CDR3: CSAVGGLAVYNEQFF
J: TRBJ2-1
size: .
D: TRBD2
length: 15
V: TRBV20-1

DNA: TGCAGTGCTAGAGCGTCGAACTCTGGGGCCAACGTCCTGACTTTC
CDR3: CSARASNSGANVLTF
J: TRBJ2-6
size: .
D: .
length: 15
V: TRBV20-1

DNA: TGCGCCAGCAGCCCCTCCCAGGGGGTATTTACGGAGCTGTTTTTT
CDR3: CASSPSQGVFTELFF
J: TRBJ2-2
size: .
D: TRBD1
length: 15
V: TRBV5-1

DNA: TGTGCCAGCAGTTTACTCGAGATCGGCAGGGGACGTCACGTGAACACCGGGGAGCTGTTTTTT
CDR3: CASSLLEIGRGRHVNTGELFF
J: TRBJ2-2
size: .
D: .
length: 21
V: TRBV6-2/TRBV6-3

DNA: TGTGCCAGCAGCCCATTGGCAGATAGCGGTAGTTCCTACGAGCAGTACTTC
CDR3: CASSPLADSGSSYEQYF
J: TRBJ2-7
size: many
D: .
length: 17
V: TRBV7-6

DNA: TGTGCCAGCAGTCCAACCGGGACCAACTACAATGAGCAGTTCTTC
CDR3: CASSPTGTNYNEQFF
J: TRBJ2-1
size: few
D: .
length: 15
V: TRBV28

DNA: TGTGCCAGCAGCTTAGGACAGATAAATGGCTACACCTTC
CDR3: CASSLGQINGYTF
J: TRBJ1-2
size: once
D: .
length: 13
V: TRBV7-9

DNA: TGTGCCAGCAGTCAGGGGAGGGCCGACGAGCAGTACTTC
CDR3: CASSQGRADEQYF
J: TRBJ2-7
size: few
D: .
length: 13
V: TRBV7-9

DNA: TGTGCCAGCAGCGACAGGGATCTCCGGGAGACCCAGTACTTC
CDR3: CASSDRDLRETQYF
J: TRBJ2-5
size: .
D: TRBD1
length: 14
V: TRBV2

DNA: TGTGCCAGCAGTTTATCATCCGGGTACGAGCAGTTCTTC
CDR3: CASSLSSGYEQFF
J: TRBJ2-1
size: few
D: .
length: 13
V: TRBV27

DNA: TGCGCCAGCAGCCAGGGCCCCGGGGAGCTGTTTTTT
CDR3: CASSQGPGELFF
J: TRBJ2-2
size: few
D: .
length: 12
V: TRBV4-1

DNA: TGTGCCAGCAGTCATACCGGGACAGGGATGTACGAGCAGTACTTC
CDR3: CASSHTGTGMYEQYF
J: TRBJ2-7
size: few
D: TRBD1
length: 15
V: TRBV27

DNA: TGTGCCAGCAGTTTATTTCGAGACCCCTACGAGCAGTACTTC
CDR3: CASSLFRDPYEQYF
J: TRBJ2-7
size: few
D: .
length: 14
V: TRBV28

DNA: TGTGCCAGCAGTTTCGCTGTCGGCAATCCTAACTATGGCTACACCTTC
CDR3: CASSFAVGNPNYGYTF
J: TRBJ1-2
size: .
D: .
length: 16
V: TRBV12-3/TRBV12-4

DNA: TGTGTCAGCAGCTTGGGCGGTGTAGAGCAGTTCTTC
CDR3: CVSSLGGVEQFF
J: TRBJ2-1
size: .
D: .
length: 12
V: TRBV11-2

DNA: TGTGCCAGCAGTTTCTCTGAGCTCCGGGCTGAGCTAGCGGGGTTCGACGAGCAGTACTTC
CDR3: CASSFSELRAELAGFDEQYF
J: TRBJ2-7
size: .
D: TRBD2
length: 20
V: TRBV28

DNA: TGCGCCAGCAGCCAAGATCTTTTCGCAGGGACAGATACGCAGTATTTT
CDR3: CASSQDLFAGTDTQYF
J: TRBJ2-3
size: .
D: .
length: 16
V: TRBV4-3

DNA: TGCGCCAGCAGCTTGTCGGGCAGGAACACTGAAGCTTTCTTT
CDR3: CASSLSGRNTEAFF
J: TRBJ1-1
size: many
D: .
length: 14
V: TRBV5-1

DNA: TGCGCCAGCAGCCAAGATTGGTCCCTTCCCTACAATGAGCAGTTCTTC
CDR3: CASSQDWSLPYNEQFF
J: TRBJ2-1
size: .
D: .
length: 16
V: TRBV4-3

DNA: TGTGCCAGCACCCCCTATGCCGGTCTGAACACTGAAGCTTTCTTT
CDR3: CASTPYAGLNTEAFF
J: TRBJ1-1
size: few
D: .
length: 15
V: TRBV28

DNA: TGTGCCAGTAGTATAAGGACCCCCTACGAGCAGTACTTC
CDR3: CASSIRTPYEQYF
J: TRBJ2-7
size: .
D: .
length: 13
V: TRBV19

DNA: TGTGCCAGCAGCCTCTGGGACAGCTCTCATCAGCCCCAGCATTTT
CDR3: CASSLWDSSHQPQHF
J: TRBJ1-5
size: many
D: TRBD1
length: 15
V: TRBV7-2

DNA: TGTGCCACCAGTGATGCCAGCGGACGGCAAGAGACCCAGTACTTC
CDR3: CATSDASGRQETQYF
J: TRBJ2-5
size: many
D: .
length: 15
V: TRBV24-1